This T cell receptor (beta chain) was captured by sequencing in a study of blood T cells in healthy people across ages. Study-level points and caveats: The study found more naive CD4+ cells and higher diversity in long-lived than aged donors. It was found that TCR beta diversity correlated strongly with the percentage of naive T cells.

This clonotype has more than one count but fewer than ten. Its matching antigen is unknown. Sample-barcoded 5' priming and a J-beta primer mix drove a second PCR of about 6 to 12 cycles. There were at least 2.5 million CDR3-containing paired-end reads obtained from each sample. TCRdb re-derived calls from the 5' RACE reads in MiXCR, one entry per CDR3 protein. The table has some 320,000 distinct CDR3 sequences, 25% to 30% seen once; the top ten hold 29%. The CDR3 is 14 amino acids. Germline V gene lookup returns CDR1 MDHEN and CDR2 SYDVKM. The V end was cut by 7 bases, the J end by 3 bases, with 14 bases between.

This chain uses TRBV28 with TRBJ2-3, with a tentative D call TRBD2 (5 bases). The origin of this receptor is a woman aged 65 to 85 in good health. Source material: blood. As DNA, the CDR3 is TGTGCCAGCACCTTGGAGCGGAGGACAGATACGCAGTATTTT. Translating gives CASTLERRTDTQYF.